This T cell receptor (beta chain) was sequenced during a study of cytomegalovirus exposure and HLA in healthy donors. The wider study: A prior analysis found around 110 million unique TCR beta sequences from around 180 million T cells. Samples from HLA-typed donors yielded around 85 million unique TCRs in an early data release. Whole-study findings and limits: Some highly shared sequence variants likely arose as a pipeline artifact. Presence/absence analyses assumed roughly uniform sequencing depth across donors.

This clone was recorded a few times. Its target is not known. The primer mix had 60 Vbeta and 13 Jbeta primers. The repertoire was sequenced with immunoSEQ multiplex PCR; TCRdb's copy has only in-frame clones and lacks some. The repertoire consists of about 170,000 clones, with 75% to 80% occurring once and the leading ten covering more than 0.75%. Trimming took off 11 bases at V and 5 bases at J, with 25 bases between the two ends. The CDR3 has 15 residues. Germline V gene sequence: CDR1 MNHNY, CDR2 SVGAGI (reference sequence). The clonotype comes from a woman aged 45 to 65 in good health and CMV-seropositive. The chain recombines TRBV6-6 with TRBJ2-7; no firm D call. The sample consisted of PBMCs. The CDR3 protein is CASHRGLDTFDEQYF. CDR3 in DNA: TGTGCCTCTCACCGCGGTCTTGATACGTTTGACGAGCAGTACTTC.